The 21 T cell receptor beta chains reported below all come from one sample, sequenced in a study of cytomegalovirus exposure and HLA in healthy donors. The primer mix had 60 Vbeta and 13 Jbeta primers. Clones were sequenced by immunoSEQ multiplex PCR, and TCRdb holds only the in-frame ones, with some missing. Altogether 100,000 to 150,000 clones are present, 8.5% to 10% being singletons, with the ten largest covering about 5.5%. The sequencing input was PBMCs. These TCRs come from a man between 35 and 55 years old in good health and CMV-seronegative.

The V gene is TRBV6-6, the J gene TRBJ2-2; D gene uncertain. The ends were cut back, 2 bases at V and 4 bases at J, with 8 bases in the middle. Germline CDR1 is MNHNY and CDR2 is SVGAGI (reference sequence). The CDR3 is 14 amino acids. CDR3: CASSYKTVTGELFF. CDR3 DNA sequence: TGTGCCAGCAGTTACAAAACAGTCACCGGGGAGCTGTTTTTT.

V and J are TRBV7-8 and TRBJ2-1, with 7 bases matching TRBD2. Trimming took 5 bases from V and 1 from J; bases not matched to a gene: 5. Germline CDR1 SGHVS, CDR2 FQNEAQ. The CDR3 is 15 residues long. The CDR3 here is CASSRLGGSYNEQFF. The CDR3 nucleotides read TGTGCCAGCAGCCGACTGGGGGGGTCCTACAATGAGCAGTTCTTC.

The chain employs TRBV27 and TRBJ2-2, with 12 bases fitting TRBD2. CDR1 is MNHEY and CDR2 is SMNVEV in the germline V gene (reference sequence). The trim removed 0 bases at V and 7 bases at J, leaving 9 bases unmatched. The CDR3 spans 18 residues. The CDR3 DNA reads TGTGCCAGCAGTTTATCGGGGGCTAGCGGGGGGGCCGGCGGGGAGCTGTTTTTT. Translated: CASSLSGASGGAGGELFF.

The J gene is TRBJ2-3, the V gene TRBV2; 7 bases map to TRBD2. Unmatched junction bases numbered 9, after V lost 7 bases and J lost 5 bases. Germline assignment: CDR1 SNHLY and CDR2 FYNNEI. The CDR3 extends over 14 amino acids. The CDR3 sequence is CASTAGRGIDTQYF. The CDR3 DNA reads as TGTGCCAGCACCGCCGGGCGGGGGATAGATACGCAGTATTTT.

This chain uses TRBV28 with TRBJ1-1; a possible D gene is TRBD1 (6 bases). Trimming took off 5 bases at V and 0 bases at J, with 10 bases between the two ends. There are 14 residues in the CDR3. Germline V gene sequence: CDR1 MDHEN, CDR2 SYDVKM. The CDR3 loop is CASSGPGVNTEAFF. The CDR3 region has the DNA TGTGCCAGCAGTGGACCAGGGGTGAACACTGAAGCTTTCTTT. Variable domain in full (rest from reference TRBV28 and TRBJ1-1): DVKVTQSSRYLVKRTGEKVFLECVQDMDHENMFWYRQDPGLGLRLIYFSYDVKMKEKGDIPEGYSVSREKKERFSLILESASTNQTSMYLCASSGPGVNTEAFFGQGTRLTVV.

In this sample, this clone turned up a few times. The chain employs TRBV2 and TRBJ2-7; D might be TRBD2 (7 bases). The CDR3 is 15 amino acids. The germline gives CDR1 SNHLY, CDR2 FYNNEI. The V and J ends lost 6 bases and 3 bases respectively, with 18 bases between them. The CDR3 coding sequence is TGTGCCAGCAGATTCGCGGGGGCCACTATCTACGAGCAGTACTTC. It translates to CASRFAGATIYEQYF.

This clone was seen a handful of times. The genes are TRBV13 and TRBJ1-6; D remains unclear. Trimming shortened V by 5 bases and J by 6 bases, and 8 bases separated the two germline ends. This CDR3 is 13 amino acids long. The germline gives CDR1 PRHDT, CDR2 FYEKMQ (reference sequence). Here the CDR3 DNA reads TGTGCCAGCAGCCCCGGGGTTAATTCACCCCTCCACTTT. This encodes CASSPGVNSPLHF.

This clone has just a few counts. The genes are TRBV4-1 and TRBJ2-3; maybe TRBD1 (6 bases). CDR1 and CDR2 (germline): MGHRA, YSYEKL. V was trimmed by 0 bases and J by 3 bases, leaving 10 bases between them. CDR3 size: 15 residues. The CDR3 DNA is TGCGCCAGCAGCCAAGACAGGGGTGTTACAGATACGCAGTATTTT. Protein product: CASSQDRGVTDTQYF.

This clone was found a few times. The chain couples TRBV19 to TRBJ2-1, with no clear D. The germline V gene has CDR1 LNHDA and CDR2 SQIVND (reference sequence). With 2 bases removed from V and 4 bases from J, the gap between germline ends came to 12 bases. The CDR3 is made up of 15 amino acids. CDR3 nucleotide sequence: TGTGCCAGTAGTATAATGGGTAGCAAGTACAATGAGCAGTTCTTC. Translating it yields CASSIMGSKYNEQFF.

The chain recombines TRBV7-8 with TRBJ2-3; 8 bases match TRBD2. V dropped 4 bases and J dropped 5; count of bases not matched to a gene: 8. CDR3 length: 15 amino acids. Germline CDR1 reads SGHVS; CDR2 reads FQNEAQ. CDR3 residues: CASSWAGGRQDTQYF. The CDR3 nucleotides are TGTGCCAGCAGCTGGGCGGGGGGAAGACAAGATACGCAGTATTTT.

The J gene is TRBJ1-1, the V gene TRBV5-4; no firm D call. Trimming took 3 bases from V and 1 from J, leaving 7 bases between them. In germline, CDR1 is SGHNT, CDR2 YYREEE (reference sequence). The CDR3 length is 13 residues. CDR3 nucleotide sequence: TGTGCCAGCAGCTACAGATCGAACACTGAAGCTTTCTTT. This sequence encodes CASSYRSNTEAFF.

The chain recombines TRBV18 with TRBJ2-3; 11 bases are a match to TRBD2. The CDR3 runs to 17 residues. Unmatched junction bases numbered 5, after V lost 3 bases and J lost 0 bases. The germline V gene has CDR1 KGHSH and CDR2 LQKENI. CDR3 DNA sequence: TGTGCCAGCTCACCGCTGACTAGCGGGGTTAGCACAGATACGCAGTATTTT. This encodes CASSPLTSGVSTDTQYF.

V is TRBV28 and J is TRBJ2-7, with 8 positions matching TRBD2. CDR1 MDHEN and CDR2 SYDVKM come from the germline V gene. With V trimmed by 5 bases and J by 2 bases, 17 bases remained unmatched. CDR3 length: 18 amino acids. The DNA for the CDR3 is TGTGCCAGCAGTGGAGCTAGACTAGCGTCTTTAGGGACCTACGAGCAGTACTTC. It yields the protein CASSGARLASLGTYEQYF.

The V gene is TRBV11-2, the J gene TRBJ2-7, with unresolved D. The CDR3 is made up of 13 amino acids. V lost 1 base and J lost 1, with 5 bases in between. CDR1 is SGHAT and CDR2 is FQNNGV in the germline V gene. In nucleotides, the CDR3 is TGTGCCAGCAGCTTAGTCACTTCCTACGAGCAGTACTTC. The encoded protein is CASSLVTSYEQYF. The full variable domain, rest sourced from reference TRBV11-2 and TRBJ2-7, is EAGVAQSPRYKIIEKRQSVAFWCNPISGHATLYWYQQILGQGPKLLIQFQNNGVVDDSQLPKDRFSAERLKGVDSTLKIQPAKLEDSAVYLCASSLVTSYEQYFGPGTRLTVT.

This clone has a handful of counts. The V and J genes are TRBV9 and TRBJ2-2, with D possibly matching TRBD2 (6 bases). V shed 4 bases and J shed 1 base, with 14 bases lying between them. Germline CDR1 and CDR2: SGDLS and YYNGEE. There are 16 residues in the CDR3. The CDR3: CASSPRGTENTGELFF. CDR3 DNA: TGTGCCAGCAGCCCTCGGGGGACTGAGAACACCGGGGAGCTGTTTTTT.

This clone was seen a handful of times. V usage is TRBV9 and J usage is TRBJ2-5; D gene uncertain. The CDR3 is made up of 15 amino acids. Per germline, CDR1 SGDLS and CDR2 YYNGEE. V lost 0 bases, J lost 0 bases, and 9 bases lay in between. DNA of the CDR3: TGTGCCAGCAGCGTAGGCGCTACTAACCAAGAGACCCAGTACTTC. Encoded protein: CASSVGATNQETQYF.

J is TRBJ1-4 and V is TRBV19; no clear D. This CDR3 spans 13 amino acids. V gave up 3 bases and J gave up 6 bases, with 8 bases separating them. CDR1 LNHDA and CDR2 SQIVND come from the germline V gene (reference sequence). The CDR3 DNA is TGTGCCAGTAGTATCGACACAGATGAAAAACTGTTTTTT. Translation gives CASSIDTDEKLFF.

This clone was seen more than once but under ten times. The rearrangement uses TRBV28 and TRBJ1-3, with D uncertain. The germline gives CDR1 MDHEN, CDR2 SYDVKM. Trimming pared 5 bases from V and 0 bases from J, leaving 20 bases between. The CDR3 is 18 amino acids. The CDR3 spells CASSTFSGISHSGNTIYF. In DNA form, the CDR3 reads TGTGCCAGCAGTACCTTCTCCGGGATATCCCACTCTGGAAACACCATATATTTT.

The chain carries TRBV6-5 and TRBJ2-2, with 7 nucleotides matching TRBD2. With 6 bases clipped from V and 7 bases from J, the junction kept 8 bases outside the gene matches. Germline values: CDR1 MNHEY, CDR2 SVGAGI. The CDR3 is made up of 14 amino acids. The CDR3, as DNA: TGTGCCAGCAGCCGGACTAGTCACAGCGGGGAGCTGTTTTTT. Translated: CASSRTSHSGELFF.

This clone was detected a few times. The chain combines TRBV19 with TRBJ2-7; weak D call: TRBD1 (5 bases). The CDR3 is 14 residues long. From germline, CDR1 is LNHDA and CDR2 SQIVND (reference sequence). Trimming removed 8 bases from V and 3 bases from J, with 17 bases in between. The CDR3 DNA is TGTGCCAGTCCACAGGCAGGAGAGATCTACGAGCAGTACTTC. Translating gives CASPQAGEIYEQYF.

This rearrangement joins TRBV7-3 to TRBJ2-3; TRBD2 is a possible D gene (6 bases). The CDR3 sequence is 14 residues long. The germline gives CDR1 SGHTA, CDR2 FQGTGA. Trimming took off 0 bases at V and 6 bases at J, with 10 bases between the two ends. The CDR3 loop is CASSLTLARDTQYF. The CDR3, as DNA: TGTGCCAGCAGCTTAACGCTAGCGAGGGATACGCAGTATTTT.